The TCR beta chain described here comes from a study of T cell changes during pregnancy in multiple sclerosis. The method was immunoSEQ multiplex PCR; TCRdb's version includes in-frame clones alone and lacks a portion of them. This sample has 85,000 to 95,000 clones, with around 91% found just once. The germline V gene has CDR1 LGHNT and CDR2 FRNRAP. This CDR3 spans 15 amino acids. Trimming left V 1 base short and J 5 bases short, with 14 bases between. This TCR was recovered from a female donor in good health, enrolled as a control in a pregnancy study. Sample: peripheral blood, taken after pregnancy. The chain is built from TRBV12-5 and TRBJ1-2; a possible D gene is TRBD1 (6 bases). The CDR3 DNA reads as TGTGCTAGTGGTTTGGACCGGGGGGGGCCATATGGCTACACCTTC. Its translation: CASGLDRGGPYGYTF.